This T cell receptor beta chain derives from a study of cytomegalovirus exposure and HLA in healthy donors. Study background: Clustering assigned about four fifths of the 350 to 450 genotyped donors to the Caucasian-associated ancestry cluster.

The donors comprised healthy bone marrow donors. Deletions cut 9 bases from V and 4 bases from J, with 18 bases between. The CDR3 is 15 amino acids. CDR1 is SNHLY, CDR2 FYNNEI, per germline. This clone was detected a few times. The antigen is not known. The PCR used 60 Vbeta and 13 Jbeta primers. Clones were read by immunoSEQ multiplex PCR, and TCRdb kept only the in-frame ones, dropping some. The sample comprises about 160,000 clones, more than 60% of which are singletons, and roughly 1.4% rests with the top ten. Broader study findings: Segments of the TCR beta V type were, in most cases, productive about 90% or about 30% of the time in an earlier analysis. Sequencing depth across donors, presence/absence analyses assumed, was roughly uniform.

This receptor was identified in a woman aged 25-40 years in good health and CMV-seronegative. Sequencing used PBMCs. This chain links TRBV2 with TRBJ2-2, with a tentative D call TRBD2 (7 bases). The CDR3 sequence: CASRSGGAITGELFF. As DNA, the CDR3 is TGTGCCAGTCGAAGTGGGGGGGCGATCACCGGGGAGCTGTTTTTT.